This TCR beta chain was profiled in a study of Tregs in tolerant kidney transplant recipients. Recipients received nonmyeloablative bone marrow transplants from related graft donors, with transient mixed chimerism. Sequenced by immunoSEQ multiplex PCR; TCRdb stores in-frame clones only, minus some. Among roughly 86,000 clones listed, 93% were seen once. Comment on this clone: Its antigen is not identified.

Overall study findings and caveats: Tolerant patients' donor-specific Tregs expanded beyond overall Tregs, suggesting antigen-driven growth.

V lost 1 base and J 3 bases, leaving 8 bases between the germline ends. Germline loops: CDR1 SGHNT, CDR2 YYREEE (reference sequence). The CDR3 loop spans 13 amino acids. Material: CD4+ T cells from blood (PBMCs), obtained 12 months after the transplant. This sequence originates from a human patient who received a combined kidney and bone marrow transplant. The T cells may partly be graft donor cells. The rearrangement links TRBV5-4 to TRBJ2-7, with no clear D. CDR3 in amino acids: CASSLSGLYEQYF. CDR3 nucleotide sequence: TGTGCCAGCAGCTTGTCAGGTCTCTACGAGCAGTACTTC.